The subject of this entry is one T cell receptor beta chain. The antigen is not known. These data come from a study of Tregs in tolerant kidney transplant recipients. V lost 0 bases, J lost 2 bases, and 4 bases stayed unmatched. From germline, CDR1 is SGDLS and CDR2 YYNGEE. CDR3 length: 17 residues. TCRdb's table, derived via immunoSEQ multiplex PCR, lists solely in-frame clones and lacks some. The sample holds about 240,000 clones, approximately 84% seen once. Study outcomes and limitations: This study did not directly address biological reproducibility.

V usage is TRBV9 and J usage is TRBJ1-3, with 11 bases fitting TRBD1. The clonotype comes from a human donor in good health. The sequenced sample was CD4+ T cells from blood. DNA for the CDR3: TGTGCCAGCAGCGTAGAGGGACAGGGGGTAACTGGAAACACCATATATTTT. Protein product: CASSVEGQGVTGNTIYF.